The 15 T cell receptor beta chains presented below share a single source sample, sequenced in a study of shared clonotypes between healthy human individuals. The data were produced by immunoSEQ multiplex PCR, yet TCRdb's version contains in-frame clones alone and is incomplete. Of roughly 2,500,000 clones listed, 80% to 95% are singletons. The sample consisted of naive CD4+ T cells from PBMCs. Subset of the sample: CD45RA+ positively selected. These TCRs come from a man between 18 and 35 years old in good health. Some clones in this sample may be carry-over from other donors' samples.

The gene calls are TRBV7-8 and TRBJ2-3; 7 nucleotides match TRBD1. The CDR3 covers 13 residues. The germline CDR1 and CDR2 sequences are SGHVS and FQNEAQ. J lost 8 bases, V lost 1 base, and 3 bases had no gene match. Here the CDR3 reads CASSLGGQRTQYF. As DNA, the CDR3 is TGTGCCAGCAGCTTAGGGGGACAGCGTACGCAGTATTTT.

Only one count was recorded for this clone. The gene calls are TRBV27 and TRBJ2-7, with 7 bases matching TRBD1. J gave up 5 bases and V 6 bases, and 10 bases lay outside the gene matches. The length of the CDR3 is 14 residues. Germline V lookup: CDR1 MNHEY, CDR2 SMNVEV (reference sequence). CDR3 region: CASSRPGQPHEQYF. The CDR3 DNA reads as TGTGCCAGCAGCCGTCCGGGACAGCCTCACGAGCAGTACTTC.

V gene TRBV7-9 combines with J gene TRBJ2-1, with 8 bases that match TRBD2. CDR3 length: 15 residues. Germline assignment: CDR1 SEHNR and CDR2 FQNEAQ (reference sequence). With 2 bases clipped from V and 5 bases from J, the junction kept 5 bases outside the gene matches. The CDR3 reads CASSLTGGLHNEQFF. The CDR3 DNA sequence: TGTGCCAGCAGCTTAACGGGAGGGCTACACAATGAGCAGTTCTTC.

As to this clone: This sample also contains other DNA sequences that code for the same CDR3. The chain links TRBV20-1 to TRBJ1-1; D is undetermined. V gave up 3 bases and J gave up 4 bases, with 6 bases separating them. Per germline, CDR1 DFQATT and CDR2 SNEGSKA (reference sequence). The CDR3 has 11 residues. Here the CDR3 DNA reads TGCAGTGCTAGCGGGAGCACTGAAGCTTTCTTT. Translating gives CSASGSTEAFF.

This chain links TRBV7-2 with TRBJ2-5, with 7 bases aligning to TRBD1. V shed 6 bases, J shed 5 bases, and the junction held 9 bases outside the gene matches. This CDR3 contains 14 residues. Germline V lookup: CDR1 SGHTA, CDR2 FQGNSA. CDR3 in DNA: TGTGCCAGCAGTCGAACAGGGGCGCGGGAGACCCAGTACTTC. Encoded protein: CASSRTGARETQYF.

The V gene is TRBV19, the J gene TRBJ1-1; D is unclear. V lost 5 bases and J 1 base, leaving 11 bases between the germline ends. The CDR3 extends over 14 amino acids. In germline, CDR1 is LNHDA, CDR2 SQIVND (reference sequence). The CDR3 here is CASSLPRQNTEAFF. In DNA form, the CDR3 reads TGTGCCAGTAGTCTCCCGAGACAGAACACTGAAGCTTTCTTT.

This clone appeared a single time. This chain connects TRBV2 to TRBJ1-2; D unclear. This CDR3 comprises 12 residues. Germline V gene sequence: CDR1 SNHLY, CDR2 FYNNEI. V was cut by 10 bases and J by 2 bases, with 11 bases left in between. CDR3 nucleotides: TGTGCCACCTATTACGTCAACTATGGCTACACCTTC. It codes for CATYYVNYGYTF.

The chain joins TRBV27 to TRBJ2-3; D is perhaps TRBD1 (5 bases). Germline CDR1 and CDR2: MNHEY and SMNVEV (reference sequence). CDR3 length: 15 amino acids. V was trimmed by 5 bases and J by 5 bases, leaving 17 bases between them. CDR3 residues: CASSPILGEQDTQYF. The CDR3, as DNA: TGTGCCAGCAGTCCCATTCTAGGGGAACAAGATACGCAGTATTTT.

This chain connects TRBV7-3 to TRBJ2-2; 7 bases map to TRBD2. After removal of 8 bases from V and 4 bases from J, the junction contained 7 bases not matched to a gene. The CDR3 is 14 amino acids. Germline-derived CDR1 and CDR2 are SGHTA and FQGTGA. CDR3 protein: CASGTRGSTGELFF. CDR3 nucleotide sequence: TGTGCCAGCGGCACGCGCGGGAGCACCGGGGAGCTGTTTTTT.

V usage is TRBV7-2 and J usage is TRBJ2-6; a weak D match, TRBD2 (5 bases). V was cut by 4 bases and J by 2 bases, with 9 bases left in between. The CDR3 totals 15 residues. Germline values: CDR1 SGHTA, CDR2 FQGNSA. The CDR3 reads CASSSGLPGANVLTF. CDR3 in DNA: TGTGCCAGCAGCTCCGGACTCCCTGGGGCCAACGTCCTGACTTTC.

Note on this clone: The same CDR3 can be traced to other DNA sequences in this sample. The chain joins TRBV2 to TRBJ1-5, with D possibly matching TRBD1 (5 bases). There are 14 residues in the CDR3. V was cut by 4 bases and J by 5 bases, with 12 bases left in between. The germline CDR1 and CDR2 sequences are SNHLY and FYNNEI. This chain's CDR3 is CASSGGGADQPQHF. Here the CDR3 DNA reads TGTGCCAGCAGTGGGGGCGGAGCGGATCAGCCCCAGCATTTT.

This clone came up once. The chain links TRBV7-2 to TRBJ1-5; the match to TRBD1 covers 7 bases. This CDR3 is built from 15 residues. Trimming cost V 1 base and J 5 bases; bases outside gene matches: 5. Germline V CDR1 and CDR2: SGHTA, FQGNSA. The CDR3, as DNA: TGTGCCAGCAGCTTAGATGGACAGGCTGATCAGCCCCAGCATTTT. It encodes CASSLDGQADQPQHF. Full variable domain (remainder filled in from reference TRBV7-2 and TRBJ1-5): GAGVSQSPSNKVTEKGKDVELRCDPISGHTALYWYRQSLGQGLEFLIYFQGNSAPDKSGLPSDRFSAERTGGSVSTLTIQRTQQEDSAVYLCASSLDGQADQPQHFGDGTRLSIL.

The chain uses TRBV5-1 and TRBJ2-2; D call uncertain. Germline assignment: CDR1 SGHRS and CDR2 YFSETQ. V lost 0 bases to trimming and J lost 5 bases, with 8 bases between them. The length of the CDR3 is 14 residues. Written as DNA, the CDR3 is TGCGCCAGCAGCTTGGATCCCCCGACCGGGGAGCTGTTTTTT. It codes for CASSLDPPTGELFF.

This clone was picked up one time. The chain is built from TRBV4-3 and TRBJ2-7; 7 bases are shared with TRBD1. Germline V gene lookup returns CDR1 LGHNA and CDR2 YSLEER. The CDR3 runs to 14 residues. J was trimmed by 7 bases and V by 1 base; bases with no gene match: 7. The CDR3 DNA reads TGCGCCAGCAGCCAAGCGCCACAGGGGCGAGAGCAGTACTTC. This translates into CASSQAPQGREQYF.

The J gene is TRBJ2-2, the V gene TRBV28, with a tentative D call TRBD2 (6 bases). The CDR3 is 15 residues long. CDR1 is MDHEN and CDR2 is SYDVKM in the germline V gene. V shed 8 bases and J shed 5 bases, with 18 bases lying between them. CDR3 in amino acids: CASCSGGTGTGELFF. The DNA of the CDR3 is TGTGCCAGCTGTAGTGGCGGGACGGGTACCGGGGAGCTGTTTTTT.